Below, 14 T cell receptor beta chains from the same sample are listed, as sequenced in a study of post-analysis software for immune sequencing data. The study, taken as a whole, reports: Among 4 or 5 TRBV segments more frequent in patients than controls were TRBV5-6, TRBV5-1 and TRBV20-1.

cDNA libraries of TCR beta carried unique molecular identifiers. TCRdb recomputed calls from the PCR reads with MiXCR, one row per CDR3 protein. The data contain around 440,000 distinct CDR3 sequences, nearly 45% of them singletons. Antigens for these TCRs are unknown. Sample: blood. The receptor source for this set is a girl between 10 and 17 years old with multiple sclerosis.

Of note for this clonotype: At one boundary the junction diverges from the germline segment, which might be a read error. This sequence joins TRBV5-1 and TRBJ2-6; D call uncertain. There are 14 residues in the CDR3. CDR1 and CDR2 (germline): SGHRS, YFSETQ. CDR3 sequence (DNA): TGCGCCGGCAGCTTACCCTCTGGGGCCAACGTCCTGACTTTC. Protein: CAGSLPSGANVLTF. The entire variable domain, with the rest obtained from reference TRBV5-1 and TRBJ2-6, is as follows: KAGVTQTPRYLIKTRGQQVTLSCSPISGHRSVSWYQQTPGQGLQFLFEYFSETQRNKGNFPGRFSGRQFSNSRSEMNVSTLELGDSALYLCAGSLPSGANVLTFGAGSRLTVL.

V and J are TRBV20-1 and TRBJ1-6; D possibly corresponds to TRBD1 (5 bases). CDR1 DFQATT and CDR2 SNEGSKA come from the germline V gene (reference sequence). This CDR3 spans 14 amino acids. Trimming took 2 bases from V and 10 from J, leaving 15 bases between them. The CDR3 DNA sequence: TGCAGTGCTAGAAGGACACCCGATATGTCACCCCTCCACTTT. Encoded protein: CSARRTPDMSPLHF.

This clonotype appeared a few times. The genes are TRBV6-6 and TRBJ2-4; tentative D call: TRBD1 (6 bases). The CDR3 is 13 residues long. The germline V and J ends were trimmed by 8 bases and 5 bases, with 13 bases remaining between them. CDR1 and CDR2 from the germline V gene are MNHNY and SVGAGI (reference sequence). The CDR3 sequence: CASVTGKENIQYF. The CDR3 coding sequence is TGTGCCAGCGTCACAGGGAAGGAAAACATTCAGTACTTC.

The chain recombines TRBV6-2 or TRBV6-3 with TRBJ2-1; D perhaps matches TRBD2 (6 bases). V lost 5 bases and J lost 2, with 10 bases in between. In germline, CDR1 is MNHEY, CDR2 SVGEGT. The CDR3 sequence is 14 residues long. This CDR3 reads CASSREPTYNEQFF. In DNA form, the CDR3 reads TGTGCCAGCAGTCGGGAGCCCACCTACAATGAGCAGTTCTTC.

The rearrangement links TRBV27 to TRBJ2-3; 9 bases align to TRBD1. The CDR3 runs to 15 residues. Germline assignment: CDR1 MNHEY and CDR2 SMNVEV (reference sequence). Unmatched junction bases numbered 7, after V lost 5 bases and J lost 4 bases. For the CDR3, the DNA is TGTGCCAGCAGTACAGGGGGCGCGGTAGCAGATACGCAGTATTTT. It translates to CASSTGGAVADTQYF.

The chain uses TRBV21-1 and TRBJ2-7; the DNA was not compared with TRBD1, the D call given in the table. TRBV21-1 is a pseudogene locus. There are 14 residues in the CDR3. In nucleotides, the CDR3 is TGTGCCAGCAGCAAAGGGACAGGGGGGAACGAGCAGTACTTC. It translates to CASSKGTGGNEQYF.

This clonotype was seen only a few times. The CDR3 here is CASRKMVNTEAFF. The CDR3 DNA reads as TGTGCCAGCAGGAAAATGGTGAACACTGAAGCTTTCTTT. This chain links TRBV12-3 or TRBV12-4 with TRBJ1-1; D uncertain. V gave up 6 bases and J gave up 0 bases, with 8 bases separating them. The CDR3 has 13 amino acids.

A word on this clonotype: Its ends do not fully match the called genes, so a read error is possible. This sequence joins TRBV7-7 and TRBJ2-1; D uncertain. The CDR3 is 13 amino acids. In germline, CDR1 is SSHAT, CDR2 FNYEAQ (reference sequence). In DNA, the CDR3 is TGTGCTAGCAGCCCCACCTTGGGCAATGAGCAGTTCTTC. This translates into CASSPTLGNEQFF.

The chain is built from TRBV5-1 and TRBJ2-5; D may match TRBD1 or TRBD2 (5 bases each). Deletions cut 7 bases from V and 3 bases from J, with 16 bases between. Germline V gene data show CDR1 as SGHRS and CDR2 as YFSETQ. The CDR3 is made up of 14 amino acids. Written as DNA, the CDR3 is TGCGCCAGCGGGACCGTAGGGACCAAAGAGACCCAGTACTTC. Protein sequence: CASGTVGTKETQYF.

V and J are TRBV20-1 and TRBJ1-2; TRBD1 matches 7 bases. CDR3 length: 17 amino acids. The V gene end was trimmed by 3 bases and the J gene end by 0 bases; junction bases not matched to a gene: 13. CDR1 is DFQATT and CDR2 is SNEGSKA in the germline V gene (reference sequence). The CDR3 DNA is TGCAGTGCTAGTGAACTGGACAGGACGGGGGCTAACTATGGCTACACCTTC. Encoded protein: CSASELDRTGANYGYTF.

CDR3 amino acids: CASSLAGESGYTF. Written as DNA, the CDR3 is TGTGCCAGCAGCTTAGCGGGGGAGTCGGGCTACACCTTC. This chain connects TRBV7-9 to TRBJ1-2; TRBD1 is a possible D gene (5 bases). With 0 bases removed from V and 8 bases from J, the gap between germline ends came to 10 bases. Germline loops: CDR1 SEHNR, CDR2 FQNEAQ (reference sequence). CDR3 length: 13 residues.

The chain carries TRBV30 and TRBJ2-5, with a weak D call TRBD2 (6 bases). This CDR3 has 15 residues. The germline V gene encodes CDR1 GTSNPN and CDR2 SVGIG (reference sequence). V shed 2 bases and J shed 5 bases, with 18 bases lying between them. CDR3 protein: CAWSYGLGGSETQYF. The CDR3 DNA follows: TGTGCCTGGAGTTACGGTTTGGGGGGTTCTGAGACCCAGTACTTC.

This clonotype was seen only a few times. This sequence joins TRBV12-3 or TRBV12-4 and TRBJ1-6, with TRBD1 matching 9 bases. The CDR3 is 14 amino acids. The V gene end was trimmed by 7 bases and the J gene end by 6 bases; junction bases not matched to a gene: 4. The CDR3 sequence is CASKRDRVNSPLHF. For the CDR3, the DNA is TGTGCCAGCAAGCGGGACAGGGTTAATTCACCCCTCCACTTT.

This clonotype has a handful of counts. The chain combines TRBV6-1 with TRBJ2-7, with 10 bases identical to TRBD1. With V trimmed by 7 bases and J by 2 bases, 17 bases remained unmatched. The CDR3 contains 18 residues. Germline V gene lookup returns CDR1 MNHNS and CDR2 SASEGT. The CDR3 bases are TGTGCCAGCATCGGAGGCGCTCGGGACAGGGGAAGCACCTACGAGCAGTACTTC. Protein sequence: CASIGGARDRGSTYEQYF.